The clone carrying this T cell receptor (beta chain) was detected only a few times. The antigen remains undetermined. This sample is drawn from a study of blood T cells in healthy people across ages. A second PCR, run for 7 to 11 cycles, used a sample-barcoded 5' primer plus a J-beta primer mix. TCRdb independently ran MiXCR on the 5' RACE reads; one entry per CDR3 protein. The table has 850,000 to 950,000 distinct CDR3 sequences, under 35% seen once; the top ten hold approximately 15%. Study-level points and caveats: A roughly linear age-dependent decrease characterized TCR beta diversity per million T cells. Higher diversity, along with more naive CD4+ cells, distinguished long-lived donors from aged donors.

V lost 6 bases and J 0 bases, leaving 8 bases between the germline ends. Germline V gene lookup returns CDR1 SGHTA and CDR2 FQGNSA. The CDR3 has 14 amino acids. Donation came from healthy Caucasian individuals in Russia who were aged about 6 to 95. Isolating PBMCs gave at least 6 million of these cells per sample. The sequencing sample was made of blood. This TCR derives from a woman of 80 years or more in good health. The chain uses TRBV7-2 and TRBJ2-2; the D is unclear. CDR3: CASSTGPNTGELFF. The CDR3 bases are TGTGCCAGCAGTACCGGGCCGAACACCGGGGAGCTGTTTTTT.